The present TCR beta chain was sequenced within a study of blood T cells in healthy people across ages. Findings and limits, study-wide: Unsorted PBMCs blocked a conclusive comparison of naive and antigen-experienced cells. Donors of long life had a larger count of naive CD4+ cells and greater diversity than aged donors. The study found TCR beta diversity correlated strongly with naive T cell percentage.

A second PCR, run for about 7 to 11 cycles, used a sample-barcoded 5' primer plus a J-beta primer mix. Each cDNA molecule was tagged by a template-switch adaptor that had 12 random nucleotides. TCRdb re-derived calls from the 5' RACE reads in MiXCR, one entry per CDR3 protein. This sample has 800,000 to 1,000,000 distinct CDR3 sequences, with about 44% found just once. CDR1 is MDHEN and CDR2 is SYDVKM in the germline V gene. The CDR3 is 14 amino acids. V dropped 5 bases and J dropped 7 bases, with 15 bases sitting between them. In regard to this clonotype: What it binds is unknown.

This receptor was identified in a young man in good health. The sample comprised blood. This chain joins TRBV28 and TRBJ2-1, with D possibly TRBD2 on 6 matching bases. CDR3 DNA: TGTGCCAGCAGTCCAACTCGGGGGAAAAATGAGCAGTTCTTC. The encoded protein is CASSPTRGKNEQFF.